The present T cell receptor beta chain was sequenced within a study of T-cell memory formation after mild COVID-19. Regarding the study as a whole: Of the contracting clones, CD4+ ones lay mainly in CM and EM, and CD8+ ones in EMRA.

In TCRdb, the 5' RACE reads were re-called with MiXCR into one record per CDR3 protein. There are roughly 120,000 distinct CDR3 sequences in the sample; around a sixth occur only once, and approximately 15% lies in the top ten. This clonotype has a handful of counts. Its specificity is unknown. This sequence was found in an adult woman who had mild COVID-19 (a few samples of this study predate the infection). Cell type and time point are not known. Sequencing was performed on PBMCs or a T cell subset sorted from them (not recorded which).

In nucleotides, the CDR3 is TGTGCCAGCAGCTTACTACAGGGGGTACGGAATACGCAGTATTTT. This sequence encodes CASSLLQGVRNTQYF. This sequence joins TRBV11-1 and TRBJ2-3, with 8 nucleotides matching TRBD1. The length of the CDR3 is 15 residues. The trim removed 2 bases at V and 7 bases at J, leaving 8 bases unmatched. In germline, CDR1 is SGHAT, CDR2 FQDESV (reference sequence).